This TCR beta chain was obtained from a study of T cell repertoires in cytomegalovirus infection. Across the study: Through public TCR beta signatures, both CMV infection and matching HLA type were indicated.

MiXCR, run by TCRdb on the reads, gives a single entry per CDR3 protein. This sample yields 450,000 to 600,000 distinct CDR3 sequences, of which about two fifths are seen a single time; roughly two fifths belongs to the top ten. This clonotype was observed once. What it binds is unknown. Study observations and caveats: Clonotypes of TCR beta that were HLA-C-restricted and CMV-specific dominated the ex vivo response.

Germline-derived CDR1 and CDR2 are LNHDA and SQIVND (reference sequence). CDR3 length equals 12 residues. V was shortened by 7 bases and J by 4 bases, with 10 bases between the two germline ends. This TCR derives from a human donor in good health (CMV status not recorded). Some clones in this sample may be carry-over from other donors' samples. The sequenced sample was cultured PBMCs, obtained from culture after CMV antigen stimulation. The chain uses TRBV19 and TRBJ1-2; possible D gene TRBD1, 5 bases. Written as DNA, the CDR3 is TGTGCCAGTACCGACAGCGTCTATGGCTACACCTTC. Amino acids: CASTDSVYGYTF.